This TCR beta chain was documented in a study of response to subunit inactivated influenza vaccine (dated by TCRdb to the late 2010s). Concerning the study at large: Deep quantitative T cell receptor repertoire profiling was used in the study to track responses to a trivalent subunit inactivated influenza vaccine. The paper's findings and limits, for the study overall: The authors proposed that each seasonal influenza vaccination may bring in only a limited number of new T cells.

Concerning this clonotype itself: No cognate antigen has been identified for it. Base qualities were left out, and no much larger clone turns up one base away.

Library prep was done by RT-PCR. TCRdb lists the instrument as Illumina HiSeq 2500. TCRdb reanalyzed the raw reads on its own, using fastp at Q25 for trimming and MiXCR for clone calling, and kept in-frame beta chains. For every CDR3 protein sequence, its rows merge into one entry that carries the most common genes and DNA. This sample has 800,000 or so distinct CDR3 sequences in its table, and less than 25% of those were observed once. The ten largest clonotypes hold 9.5% to 13% of the sample. Taken from the germline V gene (reference sequence), the CDR1 and CDR2 loops are GTSNPN and SVGIG. The V end loses 2 bases and the J end loses 2 bases, and a stretch of 8 bases separates them. Inclusive of the bounding cysteine and phenylalanine, the CDR3 is 13 residues long. Only the CDR3 DNA is retained, 39 bases long and in frame from the first base.

The TCR comes from a man in his forties or fifties who received an inactivated influenza vaccine. Donor details come from another sample of the same person, matched by shared clones. The sequences come from PBMCs from blood, collected more than 4 days after vaccination. The V and J genes are TRBV30 and TRBJ2-3, with a tentative D gene TRBD2 over 5 matching bases. The CDR3 amino acid sequence is: CAWSPGNTDTQYF. The nucleotides are TGTGCCTGGAGTCCCGGGAACACAGATACGCAGTATTTT.